Listed below are T cell receptor beta chains from one sample, sequenced in a study of blood T cell repertoires in COVID-19. The repertoire was sequenced with immunoSEQ multiplex PCR; TCRdb's copy has only in-frame clones and lacks some. Here the sample spans hundreds of thousands of clones, 65% to 90% being singletons. Specimen: peripheral blood. The source of these receptors is a man aged 50-59 years with active or convalescent COVID-19. Both conserved end residues are part of each CDR3. Fields, in order: D gene, clone size, J gene, V gene, CDR3 protein. D genes are given only for firm matches. Only part of the rows carry a size: once, few, many, or a class if the clone is expanded.

D: TRBD1
size: .
J: TRBJ1-1
V: TRBV5-1
CDR3: CASSLRGQGNTEAFF

D: TRBD2
size: .
J: TRBJ2-7
V: TRBV3-1/TRBV3-2
CDR3: CASSQAGIGGLAGAHEQYF

D: .
size: .
J: TRBJ1-1
V: TRBV6-5
CDR3: CASSLTGNTEAFF

D: .
size: .
J: TRBJ2-1
V: TRBV11-3
CDR3: CASSPAPGNEQFF

D: .
size: few
J: TRBJ1-4
V: TRBV5-1
CDR3: CASSLAGLSNEKLFF

D: .
size: .
J: TRBJ2-1
V: TRBV11-2
CDR3: CASSETNEQFF

D: .
size: few
J: TRBJ1-2
V: TRBV9
CDR3: CASSVGQSYGYTF

D: .
size: .
J: TRBJ1-2
V: TRBV6-2/TRBV6-3
CDR3: CASSYSDQGRGYTF

D: .
size: .
J: TRBJ1-2
V: TRBV30
CDR3: CAWSALRGGYTF

D: .
size: few
J: TRBJ1-2
V: TRBV27
CDR3: CASSLKAGNYGYTF

D: .
size: .
J: TRBJ2-3
V: TRBV9
CDR3: CASSESGKADTQYF

D: .
size: .
J: TRBJ1-4
V: TRBV2
CDR3: CASSQYATNEKLFF

D: TRBD2
size: .
J: TRBJ2-7
V: TRBV20-1
CDR3: CSASLAGSSYEQYF

D: .
size: .
J: TRBJ2-1
V: TRBV5-1
CDR3: CASSLAAGGGNEQFF

D: .
size: .
J: TRBJ2-3
V: TRBV3-1/TRBV3-2
CDR3: CASSQMEGNTQYF

D: .
size: .
J: TRBJ1-6
V: TRBV9
CDR3: CASSRQTSRDNSPLHF

D: .
size: .
J: TRBJ2-2
V: TRBV6-1
CDR3: CASSEYSNTGELFF

D: .
size: .
J: TRBJ1-3
V: TRBV28
CDR3: CASSQGQSSGNTIYF

D: .
size: .
J: TRBJ2-1
V: TRBV11-2
CDR3: CASSYGGNEQFF

D: .
size: .
J: TRBJ2-1
V: TRBV18
CDR3: CASSPARSANEQFF

D: TRBD2
size: .
J: TRBJ2-5
V: TRBV19
CDR3: CASRVSLAEGEETQYF

D: .
size: .
J: TRBJ1-4
V: TRBV5-1
CDR3: CASSLGRGGDNEKLFF

D: .
size: .
J: TRBJ1-3
V: TRBV5-1
CDR3: CASSGGAGTIYF

D: .
size: .
J: TRBJ2-1
V: TRBV21-1
CDR3: CANYRFYYNEQFF

D: .
size: .
J: TRBJ1-2
V: TRBV6-1
CDR3: CASSDPTGGRRYSGYGYTF

D: TRBD2
size: .
J: TRBJ2-1
V: TRBV7-6
CDR3: CASSLYPGTSEDRAYNEQFF

D: .
size: .
J: TRBJ1-4
V: TRBV11-2
CDR3: CASSLSRGGEKLFF

D: TRBD1
size: .
J: TRBJ2-5
V: TRBV5-1
CDR3: CASSRTGMGETQYF

D: .
size: .
J: TRBJ1-1
V: TRBV6-1
CDR3: CASSEGSMNTEAFF

D: TRBD1
size: .
J: TRBJ1-1
V: TRBV18
CDR3: CASSRDSTEAFF

D: .
size: .
J: TRBJ2-6
V: TRBV28
CDR3: CASRKQGPGANVLTF

D: .
size: few
J: TRBJ2-7
V: TRBV5-6
CDR3: CASSLGSSSRTYEQYF

D: .
size: .
J: TRBJ1-1
V: TRBV7-9
CDR3: CASSLAALNTEAFF

D: .
size: few
J: TRBJ1-1
V: TRBV5-4
CDR3: CATNEGMNTEAFF

D: .
size: .
J: TRBJ1-1
V: TRBV28
CDR3: CASSSGSLNTEAFF

D: .
size: .
J: TRBJ1-5
V: TRBV20-1
CDR3: CSASPLGQLKNQPQHF

D: .
size: .
J: TRBJ2-1
V: TRBV12-2
CDR3: CASRSYCGSSYNEQFF

D: TRBD1
size: .
J: TRBJ1-6
V: TRBV6-5
CDR3: CASSYSRTGNSPLHF

D: .
size: .
J: TRBJ1-5
V: TRBV28
CDR3: CASSRQGNQPQHF

D: TRBD2
size: .
J: TRBJ2-3
V: TRBV24-1
CDR3: CATSDSSGRLSDTQYF

D: .
size: .
J: TRBJ2-7
V: TRBV6-4
CDR3: CASSDPPLYEQYF

D: .
size: .
J: TRBJ2-7
V: TRBV6-9
CDR3: CASTPVLPSSYEQYF

D: .
size: .
J: TRBJ2-6
V: TRBV5-1
CDR3: CASSFGVPGANVLTF